What follows are 13 T cell receptor beta chains derived from one specimen sequenced in a study of T cell responses to AZD1222 COVID-19 vaccine. Libraries were prepared by immunoSEQ multiplex PCR; TCRdb keeps only in-frame clonotypes and omits some of them. The table shows around 130,000 clones, with roughly 93% occurring only once. Sequenced material: peripheral blood, taken on day 0 of AZD1222 vaccination. The receptors were gathered from an adult in good health.

Only one count was recorded for this clone. At one of its ends the junction is not consistent with the germline gene, which may arise from a read error. The chain has TRBV7-9 and TRBJ1-1; possibly TRBD1 for D (6 bases). Looked up from germline, CDR1 is SEHNR and CDR2 is FQNEAQ (reference sequence). The CDR3 has 16 amino acids. The CDR3 DNA is TGTGCCAGCAGATTAGGGGGGCCCTCTATGAACACTGAAGCTTTCTTT. Its translation: CASRLGGPSMNTEAFF.

In DNA form, the CDR3 reads TGCGCCAGCAGCCACGGGACAGGGGTATACGAGCAGTACTTC. Its translation: CASSHGTGVYEQYF. This chain uses TRBV4-1 with TRBJ2-7; 10 nucleotides align to TRBD1. The CDR3 contains 14 residues. Looked up from germline, CDR1 is MGHRA and CDR2 is YSYEKL. J gave up 4 bases and V 3 bases, and 3 bases lay outside the gene matches.

The chain has TRBV6-2 or TRBV6-3 and TRBJ1-1; 8 bases fit TRBD1. Germline CDR1 reads MNHEY; CDR2 reads SVGEGT. Trimming cost V 1 base and J 11 bases; bases outside gene matches: 0. This CDR3 is built from 11 residues. CDR3 region: CASSYWDRAFF. CDR3 coding DNA: TGTGCCAGCAGTTACTGGGACAGGGCTTTCTTT.

This sequence joins TRBV3-1 (or the pseudogene TRBV3-2) and TRBJ1-5; the D is unclear. Trimming stripped 0 bases from V and 6 bases from J, with 6 bases between. This CDR3 has 13 residues. Germline V gene data show CDR1 as LGHDT and CDR2 as YNNKEL (reference sequence). CDR3 DNA sequence: TGTGCCAGCAGCCAAGACCGGGGTCAGCCCCAGCATTTT. Its translation is CASSQDRGQPQHF.

The chain uses TRBV9 and TRBJ1-1; tentative D call: TRBD1 (6 bases). Germline lookup yields CDR1 SGDLS and CDR2 YYNGEE. V dropped 0 bases and J dropped 5 bases, with 8 bases sitting between them. The CDR3 runs 13 residues. This CDR3 is CASSVERGTEAFF. In DNA, the CDR3 is TGTGCCAGCAGCGTAGAAAGGGGGACTGAAGCTTTCTTT.

V gene TRBV15 combines with J gene TRBJ1-4; D is unresolved. Germline V lookup: CDR1 LNHNV, CDR2 YYDKDF (reference sequence). This CDR3 has 16 residues. Trimming took off 1 base at V and 4 bases at J, with 13 bases between the two ends. The CDR3 DNA is TGTGCCACCAGCAGAGGCGACGGGGTTTTTAATGAAAAACTGTTTTTT. Translation gives CATSRGDGVFNEKLFF. Complete variable domain (other parts from reference TRBV15 and TRBJ1-4): DAMVIQNPRYQVTQFGKPVTLSCSQTLNHNVMYWYQQKSSQAPKLLFHYYDKDFNNEADTPDNFQSRRPNTSFCFLDIRSPGLGDTAMYLCATSRGDGVFNEKLFFGSGTQLSVL.

This sequence joins TRBV19 and TRBJ1-2, with 9 nucleotides matching TRBD1. Germline V gene lookup returns CDR1 LNHDA and CDR2 SQIVND (reference sequence). V was pared by 7 bases and J by 4 bases, with 10 bases of the junction left unmatched. CDR3 length: 15 residues. The DNA for the CDR3 is TGTGCCAGTATGGGACTTGGGACAGGGAGCTATGGCTACACCTTC. Encoded protein: CASMGLGTGSYGYTF.

This clone has only one observation. The rearrangement joins TRBV5-1 to TRBJ1-6; D call uncertain. This CDR3 contains 16 residues. The germline CDR1 and CDR2 sequences are SGHRS and YFSETQ. The V end was cut by 0 bases, the J end by 2 bases, with 9 bases between. The CDR3 protein is CASSLVPQTYNSPLHF. The CDR3 DNA follows: TGCGCCAGCAGCTTGGTGCCTCAAACCTATAATTCACCCCTCCACTTT.

This chain uses TRBV5-1 with TRBJ2-1, with 9 bases lining up with TRBD1. V lost 4 bases to trimming and J lost 7 bases; unmatched junction nucleotides: 9. CDR1 is SGHRS and CDR2 is YFSETQ in the germline V gene. The CDR3 is made up of 15 amino acids. CDR3 in DNA: TGCGCCAGCAGCCCCTGGACAGGGGCGGGGAATGAGCAGTTCTTC. This encodes CASSPWTGAGNEQFF.

V gene TRBV2 combines with J gene TRBJ1-2, with a tentative D call TRBD1 (6 bases). Per the germline V gene, CDR1 is SNHLY and CDR2 is FYNNEI. V was cut by 8 bases and J by 4 bases, with 17 bases left in between. The CDR3 contains 14 residues. The CDR3 reads CASSNWGRTYGYTF. CDR3 nucleotide sequence: TGTGCCAGCTCTAATTGGGGGCGGACCTATGGCTACACCTTC.

This sequence joins TRBV9 and TRBJ2-1; D possibly corresponds to TRBD2 (6 bases). Germline CDR1 is SGDLS and CDR2 is YYNGEE. V was trimmed by 3 bases and J by 0 bases, leaving 13 bases between them. This CDR3 spans 16 amino acids. CDR3 DNA sequence: TGTGCCAGCAGCGAGGGGACTTTCGCCTCCTACAATGAGCAGTTCTTC. Encoded protein: CASSEGTFASYNEQFF.

J is TRBJ1-4 and V is TRBV7-2; D is unclear. This CDR3 region has 14 residues. V lost 4 bases and J 6 bases, leaving 12 bases between the germline ends. Per germline, CDR1 SGHTA and CDR2 FQGNSA. The CDR3 is CASSSAAGYEKLFF. The CDR3 nucleotides are TGTGCCAGCAGCTCCGCCGCTGGTTATGAAAAACTGTTTTTT.

This chain joins TRBV2 and TRBJ1-2; 7 nucleotides align to TRBD1. The V and J ends lost 6 bases and 3 bases, in that order; junction bases with no gene match: 4. CDR1 is SNHLY, CDR2 FYNNEI, per germline. The CDR3 spans 13 residues. The CDR3 here is CASRGTDYYGYTF. CDR3 DNA: TGTGCCAGCAGGGGGACAGACTACTATGGCTACACCTTC.